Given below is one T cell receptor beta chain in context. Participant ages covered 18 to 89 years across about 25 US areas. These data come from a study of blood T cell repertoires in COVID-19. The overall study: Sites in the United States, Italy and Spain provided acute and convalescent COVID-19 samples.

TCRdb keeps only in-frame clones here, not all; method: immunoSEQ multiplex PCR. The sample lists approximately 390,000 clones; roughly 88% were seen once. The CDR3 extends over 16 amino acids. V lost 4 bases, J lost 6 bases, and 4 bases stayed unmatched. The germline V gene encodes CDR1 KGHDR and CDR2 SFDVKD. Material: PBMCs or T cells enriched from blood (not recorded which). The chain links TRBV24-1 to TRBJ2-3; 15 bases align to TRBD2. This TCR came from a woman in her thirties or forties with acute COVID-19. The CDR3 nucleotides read TGTGCCACCAGTGAGGGGACTAGCGGGGGGACCGATACGCAGTATTTT. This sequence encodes CATSEGTSGGTDTQYF.